Presented here are 31 T cell receptor beta chains from one specimen sequenced in a study of blood T cell repertoires in COVID-19. Sequenced by immunoSEQ multiplex PCR; TCRdb stores in-frame clones only, minus some. Among under 300,000 clones listed, around 84% were seen once. The source material was peripheral blood. These receptors were obtained from a woman under 30 with acute or convalescent COVID-19.

This clone is classed as medium-sized. The V call is TRBV19, the J call TRBJ2-2, with 9 bases that match TRBD1. The J segment lost 7 bases and the V segment lost 1 base, leaving 7 bases of the junction unmatched. The CDR3 spans 16 residues. CDR1 and CDR2 (germline): LNHDA, SQIVND (reference sequence). CDR3 DNA: TGTGCCAGTAGTATAGCGGGACAGGGAAGGGGCGGGGAGCTGTTTTTT. This gives the protein CASSIAGQGRGGELFF.

The sample holds a few counts of this clone. This chain links TRBV2 with TRBJ1-4; 8 bases map to TRBD1. In germline, CDR1 is SNHLY, CDR2 FYNNEI. J gave up 7 bases and V 8 bases, and 12 bases lay outside the gene matches. This CDR3 region has 15 residues. CDR3 DNA sequence: TGTGCCAGCCAGATCGACAGGGGTCCCGGTGAAAAACTGTTTTTT. Amino acids: CASQIDRGPGEKLFF.

J is TRBJ1-6 and V is TRBV18; 7 positions agree with TRBD1. The CDR3 contains 17 residues. The V gene's germline CDR1 is KGHSH and CDR2 LQKENI. J lost 5 bases, V lost 3 bases, and 10 bases had no gene match. The CDR3 protein is CASSPSQGGPHNSPLHF. The CDR3, as DNA: TGTGCCAGCTCACCGAGTCAGGGGGGTCCCCATAATTCACCCCTCCACTTT.

This clone was seen only once. The J gene is TRBJ1-1, the V gene TRBV27; D gene uncertain. The length of the CDR3 is 14 residues. Germline V gene lookup returns CDR1 MNHEY and CDR2 SMNVEV (reference sequence). Deletions cut 0 bases from V and 1 base from J, with 6 bases between. CDR3 loop: CASSLSAGNTEAFF. As DNA, the CDR3 is TGTGCCAGCAGTTTATCGGCAGGGAACACTGAAGCTTTCTTT.

This clone was found a few times. The chain recombines TRBV6-6 with TRBJ2-5; 9 bases map to TRBD2. V lost 5 bases to trimming and J lost 3 bases; unmatched junction nucleotides: 4. From germline, CDR1 is MNHNY and CDR2 SVGAGI (reference sequence). This CDR3 has 14 residues. DNA of the CDR3: TGTGCCAGCAGTCACCCTAGCGGGGAAGAGACCCAGTACTTC. It is translated as CASSHPSGEETQYF.

The genes are TRBV9 and TRBJ1-1; 9 nucleotides align to TRBD1. The V gene end was trimmed by 4 bases and the J gene end by 7 bases; junction bases not matched to a gene: 11. Germline CDR1 reads SGDLS; CDR2 reads YYNGEE. This CDR3 spans 15 amino acids. As DNA, the CDR3 is TGTGCCAGCAGCAGACTACAGGGGGCTGAGGGTGAAGCTTTCTTT. This sequence encodes CASSRLQGAEGEAFF.

The chain combines TRBV10-3 with TRBJ1-1; D not certain. V lost 7 bases to trimming and J lost 1 base, with 13 bases between them. Germline CDR1 reads ENHRY; CDR2 reads SYGVKD. This CDR3 is 14 amino acids long. The CDR3 sequence is CAIMGSTANTEAFF. The CDR3, as DNA: TGTGCCATCATGGGGAGCACAGCGAACACTGAAGCTTTCTTT.

This chain joins TRBV5-1 and TRBJ1-1, with a tentative D call TRBD1 (6 bases). Germline values: CDR1 SGHRS, CDR2 YFSETQ. CDR3 length: 16 residues. Trimming pared 0 bases from V and 6 bases from J, leaving 18 bases between. CDR3 coding DNA: TGCGCCAGCAGCTTGGAAGCTAGGGGCTCAGGGGCTGAAGCTTTCTTT. Protein: CASSLEARGSGAEAFF.

This clone was observed a few times. This sequence joins TRBV2 and TRBJ1-4, with TRBD1 identical over 7 bases. Trimming at V came to 6 bases and at J to 1 base, leaving 5 bases not matched to a gene. Germline V CDR1 and CDR2: SNHLY, FYNNEI. The CDR3 is made up of 15 amino acids. Here the CDR3 reads CASSVTGVTNEKLFF. CDR3 DNA sequence: TGTGCCAGCAGCGTAACAGGGGTAACTAATGAAAAACTGTTTTTT.

V gene TRBV11-2 combines with J gene TRBJ2-1, with 7 bases identical to TRBD2. The CDR3 sequence is 15 residues long. J lost 7 bases, V lost 1 base, and 7 bases had no gene match. Germline CDR1 reads SGHAT; CDR2 reads FQNNGV. This chain's CDR3 is CASSLGGGPQNEQFF. CDR3 bases: TGTGCCAGCAGCTTAGGGGGAGGGCCCCAGAATGAGCAGTTCTTC. Full variable domain (remainder filled in from reference TRBV11-2 and TRBJ2-1): EAGVAQSPRYKIIEKRQSVAFWCNPISGHATLYWYQQILGQGPKLLIQFQNNGVVDDSQLPKDRFSAERLKGVDSTLKIQPAKLEDSAVYLCASSLGGGPQNEQFFGPGTRLTVL.

This sequence joins TRBV30 and TRBJ2-1, with D possibly TRBD1 on 5 matching bases. CDR3 size: 12 residues. Germline V gene lookup returns CDR1 GTSNPN and CDR2 SVGIG (reference sequence). Trimming took off 5 bases at V and 10 bases at J, with 15 bases between the two ends. The CDR3 DNA reads TGTGCCTGGGGCCTTCAGGGTGGGGAGCAGTTCTTC. Protein: CAWGLQGGEQFF. The variable domain in full, completed from reference TRBV30 and TRBJ2-1, reads SQTIHQWPATLVQPVGSPLSLECTVEGTSNPNLYWYRQAAGRGLQLLFYSVGIGQISSEVPQNLSASRPQDRQFILSSKKLLLSDSGFYLCAWGLQGGEQFFGPGTRLTVL.

The chain combines TRBV6-5 with TRBJ1-5, with 8 positions matching TRBD1. V gave up 8 bases and J gave up 4 bases; unmatched junction bases: 4. Germline V gene sequence: CDR1 MNHEY, CDR2 SVGAGI. The CDR3 runs to 13 residues. This chain's CDR3 is CASHRGKNQPQHF. In DNA, the CDR3 is TGTGCCAGCCACAGGGGGAAGAATCAGCCCCAGCATTTT.

The chain combines TRBV6-4 with TRBJ2-2, with TRBD2 identical over 7 bases. The V segment lost 4 bases and the J segment 5 bases; nucleotides outside the gene matches: 4. The germline gives CDR1 MRHNA, CDR2 SNTAGT. CDR3 size: 14 residues. Written as DNA, the CDR3 is TGTGCCAGCAGTGCCGTGCGGGAGACCGGGGAGCTGTTTTTT. This gives the protein CASSAVRETGELFF.

The rearrangement uses TRBV4-2 and TRBJ2-1, with 8 bases matching TRBD1. Germline trimming cut 0 bases from V and 6 bases from J; bases unmatched to any gene: 10. CDR1 LGHNA and CDR2 YNFKEQ come from the germline V gene. The CDR3 is made up of 17 amino acids. The CDR3, as DNA: TGTGCCAGCAGCCAAGATTTTCCGCGACAGGGGAGCAATGAGCAGTTCTTC. Translating it yields CASSQDFPRQGSNEQFF.

The chain joins TRBV4-3 to TRBJ1-4, with 9 bases that match TRBD1. Germline trimming cut 1 base from V and 8 bases from J; bases unmatched to any gene: 8. Looked up from germline, CDR1 is LGHNA and CDR2 is YSLEER. This CDR3 has 16 amino acids. The CDR3 coding sequence is TGCGCCAGCAGCCAAGCGCCCCGGACAGGGGACGAAAAACTGTTTTTT. Translated, it gives CASSQAPRTGDEKLFF.

V gene TRBV5-1 combines with J gene TRBJ2-6, with TRBD1 matching over 7 bases. V lost 2 bases and J lost 0; bases outside the gene matches: 11. This CDR3 is 19 amino acids long. From germline, CDR1 is SGHRS and CDR2 YFSETQ. CDR3 coding DNA: TGCGCCAGCAGCTTACCCCGGGACAGCTATACCTCTGGGGCCAACGTCCTGACTTTC. Translation gives CASSLPRDSYTSGANVLTF.

CDR3 region: CARMIGTSACDYNEQFF. DNA for the CDR3: TGTGCCAGAATGATAGGGACTAGCGCCTGTGACTACAATGAGCAGTTCTTC. This chain connects TRBV19 to TRBJ2-1; 10 bases match TRBD2. Germline trimming cut 9 bases from V and 3 bases from J; bases unmatched to any gene: 14. The CDR3 is 17 amino acids. From germline, CDR1 is LNHDA and CDR2 SQIVND (reference sequence).

This clone has a handful of counts. This chain links TRBV7-8 with TRBJ2-2; 8 positions agree with TRBD1. From germline, CDR1 is SGHVS and CDR2 FQNEAQ. The J segment lost 7 bases and the V segment lost 2 bases, leaving 6 bases of the junction unmatched. The CDR3 has 15 residues. CDR3 in DNA: TGTGCCAGCAGCTTAAGGACAGGGATGGACGGGGAGCTGTTTTTT. Translation: CASSLRTGMDGELFF.

This clone was observed at least ten times. CDR3 protein: CASSPGGLSYGYTF. CDR3 coding DNA: TGTGCCAGCAGCCCCGGAGGGTTAAGCTATGGCTACACCTTC. The chain uses TRBV7-2 and TRBJ1-2, with unresolved D. V lost 5 bases, J lost 4 bases, and 14 bases lay in between. The CDR3 is 14 amino acids. Germline CDR1 is SGHTA and CDR2 is FQGNSA.

The chain joins TRBV27 to TRBJ1-1, with D possibly being TRBD1 (6 bases). Trimming took off 6 bases at V and 5 bases at J, with 13 bases between the two ends. The germline gives CDR1 MNHEY, CDR2 SMNVEV (reference sequence). This CDR3 has 13 amino acids. CDR3 bases: TGTGCCAGCAGCTCAGGGGCTGGGACTGAAGCTTTCTTT. Its protein product is CASSSGAGTEAFF.

The chain carries TRBV19 and TRBJ1-2, with D possibly TRBD1 on 6 matching bases. V lost 7 bases and J 4 bases, leaving 16 bases between the germline ends. Germline V lookup: CDR1 LNHDA, CDR2 SQIVND (reference sequence). The CDR3 covers 14 residues. In DNA, the CDR3 is TGTGCCAGTACTCCCCAGGGGTTGGCCTATGGCTACACCTTC. Encoded protein: CASTPQGLAYGYTF.

The chain uses TRBV19 and TRBJ2-7, with 12 bases aligning to TRBD2. The length of the CDR3 is 17 residues. Germline assignment: CDR1 LNHDA and CDR2 SQIVND (reference sequence). After removal of 5 bases from V and 4 bases from J, the junction contained 12 bases not matched to a gene. CDR3 nucleotides: TGTGCCAGTAGTCCTAAGGCCTCGACTAGCGGGAGATACGAGCAGTACTTC. It translates to CASSPKASTSGRYEQYF.

The rearrangement joins TRBV3-1 (or the pseudogene TRBV3-2) to TRBJ2-2, with D unresolved. Germline lookup yields CDR1 LGHDT and CDR2 YNNKEL (reference sequence). The V gene lost 1 base and the J gene lost 6 bases, with 6 bases spanning the gap. The CDR3 contains 13 residues. CDR3 sequence reads: CASSQARAGELFF. The CDR3 coding sequence is TGTGCCAGCAGCCAAGCCCGGGCCGGGGAGCTGTTTTTT.

V usage is TRBV6-5 and J usage is TRBJ2-2; weak D call: TRBD2 (6 bases). Germline V lookup: CDR1 MNHEY, CDR2 SVGAGI. This CDR3 has 15 amino acids. The V end was cut by 11 bases, the J end by 0 bases, with 16 bases between. The CDR3 nucleotides are TGTGCCGGGCGGGATAGCGGACCGAACACCGGGGAGCTGTTTTTT. It is translated as CAGRDSGPNTGELFF.

The chain has TRBV6-5 and TRBJ1-2; D might be TRBD1 (5 bases). Germline CDR1 MNHEY, CDR2 SVGAGI. The V and J ends lost 0 bases and 4 bases respectively, with 15 bases between them. CDR3 length equals 16 residues. The CDR3 DNA reads TGTGCCAGCAGTTACTCGCCAGGGCGCCAATTCTATGGCTACACCTTC. Translation: CASSYSPGRQFYGYTF.

In this sample, this clone turned up a few times. V usage is TRBV7-9 and J usage is TRBJ2-7; the match to TRBD2 covers 11 bases. CDR1 is SEHNR and CDR2 is FQNEAQ in the germline V gene (reference sequence). The CDR3 spans 16 residues. V trimming: 5 bases; J trimming: 2 bases; junction bases outside the gene matches: 8. CDR3 DNA: TGTGCCAGCAGCGGACTAGCGGGCGCCTTACCCTACGAGCAGTACTTC. It yields the protein CASSGLAGALPYEQYF.

The sample holds a few counts of this clone. The V call is TRBV29-1, the J call TRBJ1-2; a possible D gene is TRBD1 (5 bases). The CDR3 runs 13 residues. Trimming pared 5 bases from V and 1 base from J, leaving 11 bases between. The germline gives CDR1 SQVTM, CDR2 ANQGSEA. CDR3 residues: CSVKTALNYGYTF. The CDR3 coding sequence is TGCAGCGTTAAGACAGCACTTAACTATGGCTACACCTTC.

V is TRBV5-4 and J is TRBJ2-5; 7 nucleotides match TRBD2. Germline values: CDR1 SGHNT, CDR2 YYREEE (reference sequence). J gave up 5 bases and V 0 bases, and 10 bases lay outside the gene matches. CDR3 length: 16 amino acids. CDR3 in amino acids: CASSLDWGGYGETQYF. CDR3 nucleotides: TGTGCCAGCAGCTTGGATTGGGGAGGGTACGGGGAGACCCAGTACTTC. The full variable domain, its missing parts supplied by reference TRBV5-4 and TRBJ2-5, is ETGVTQSPTHLIKTRGQQVTLRCSSQSGHNTVSWYQQALGQGPQFIFQYYREEENGRGNFPPRFSGLQFPNYSSELNVNALELDDSALYLCASSLDWGGYGETQYFGPGTRLLVL.

The rearrangement links TRBV14 to TRBJ2-2; D not resolved. Trimming pared 4 bases from V and 6 bases from J, leaving 9 bases between. Germline CDR1 is SGHDN and CDR2 is FVKESK. The CDR3 has 13 residues. The CDR3 loop is CASSPRLSGELFF. The CDR3 DNA is TGTGCCAGCAGCCCGCGATTGTCCGGGGAGCTGTTTTTT.

This clone was found once. The chain employs TRBV4-3 and TRBJ2-6; a possible D gene is TRBD1 (6 bases). Germline CDR1 and CDR2: LGHNA and YSLEER. The CDR3 extends over 17 amino acids. The V end lost 4 bases, the J end lost 0 bases, and 13 bases lay between the germline ends. CDR3 in DNA: TGCGCCAGCAGCCGGGACATTACAGACTCTGGGGCCAACGTCCTGACTTTC. The encoded protein is CASSRDITDSGANVLTF.

The chain employs TRBV2 and TRBJ2-1; 7 nucleotides align to TRBD1. CDR1 SNHLY and CDR2 FYNNEI come from the germline V gene. This CDR3 region has 14 residues. The V gene end was trimmed by 5 bases and the J gene end by 4 bases; junction bases not matched to a gene: 5. The CDR3 here is CASSIGQVYNEQFF. The DNA for the CDR3 is TGTGCCAGCAGTATAGGACAGGTTTACAATGAGCAGTTCTTC. Full variable domain (outside the CDR3, taken from reference TRBV2 and TRBJ2-1): EPEVTQTPSHQVTQMGQEVILRCVPISNHLYFYWYRQILGQKVEFLVSFYNNEISEKSEIFDDQFSVERPDGSNFTLKIRSTKLEDSAMYFCASSIGQVYNEQFFGPGTRLTVL.